Only a few counts were recorded for the clone carrying this T cell receptor (beta chain). Individuals aged about 18 to 100 years were recruited from 20 to 25 US areas. The repertoire was sequenced with immunoSEQ multiplex PCR; TCRdb's copy has only in-frame clones and lacks some. The table lists approximately 220,000 clones, roughly 90% of them singletons. Unmatched junction bases numbered 14, after V lost 8 bases and J lost 11 bases. Germline V CDR1 and CDR2: MNHEY, SMNVEV (reference sequence). The CDR3 is made up of 14 amino acids. This specimen comes from a study of blood T cell repertoires in COVID-19.

The chain couples TRBV27 to TRBJ1-5, with 8 nucleotides matching TRBD1. This receptor was taken from a woman in her 30s who had been exposed to COVID-19. Material: PBMCs or T cells enriched from blood (not recorded which). Here the CDR3 reads CASAPGQAQRAQHF. In DNA form, the CDR3 reads TGTGCCAGCGCCCCGGGACAGGCCCAAAGGGCCCAGCATTTT.